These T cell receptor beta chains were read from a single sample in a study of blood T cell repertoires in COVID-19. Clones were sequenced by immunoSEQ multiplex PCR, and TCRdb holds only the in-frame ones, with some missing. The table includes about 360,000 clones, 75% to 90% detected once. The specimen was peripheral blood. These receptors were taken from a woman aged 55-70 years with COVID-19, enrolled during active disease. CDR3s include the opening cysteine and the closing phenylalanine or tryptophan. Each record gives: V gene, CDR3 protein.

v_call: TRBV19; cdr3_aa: CASSWGLDQPQHF
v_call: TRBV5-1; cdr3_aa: CASSIRLAGAVDTQYF
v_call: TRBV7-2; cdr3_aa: CASSPLGGGTQETQYF
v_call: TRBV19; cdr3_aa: CASSSRVLFYGYTF
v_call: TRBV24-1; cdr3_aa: CATSDRQVDQPQHF
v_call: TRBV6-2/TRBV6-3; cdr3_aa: CASSNGGGGTYEQYF
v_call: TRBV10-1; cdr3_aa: CASELQVGLTSYNEQFF
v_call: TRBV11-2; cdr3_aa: CASRTWGRRSSGNTIYF
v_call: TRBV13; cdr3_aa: CASSLGRNTHYEQYF
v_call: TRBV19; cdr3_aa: CASIGYSGRMNTEAFF
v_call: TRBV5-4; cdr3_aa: CATSLMDREHYGYTF
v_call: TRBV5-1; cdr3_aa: CASSTLAGETQYF
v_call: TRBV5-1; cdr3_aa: CASSLGQGDGYTF
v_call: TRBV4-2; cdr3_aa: CASSQVAGGPEQSLAKNIQYF
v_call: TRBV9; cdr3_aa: CASSVRPHLGHTGELFF
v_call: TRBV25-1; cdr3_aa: CASKAGPRGDTQYF
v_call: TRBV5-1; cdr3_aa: CASSRESRLYRPYNEQFF
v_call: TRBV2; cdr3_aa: CASTSGQNTEAFF
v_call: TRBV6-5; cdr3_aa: CASRGGYEQFF
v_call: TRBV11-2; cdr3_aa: CASSFGTSGYYEQYF
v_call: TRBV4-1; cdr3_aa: CASSPGTGLRETQYF
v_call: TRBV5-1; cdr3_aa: CASSLLAGASYEQYF
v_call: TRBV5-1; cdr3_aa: CASSLGGGETEAFF
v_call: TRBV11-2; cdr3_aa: CASSLTFGLRGTEAFF
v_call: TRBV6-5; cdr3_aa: CASSRSGGTQPQHF
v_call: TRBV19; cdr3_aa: CASSITSGGYGDEQFF
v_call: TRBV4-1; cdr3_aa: CASSQVGAGKNQPQHF
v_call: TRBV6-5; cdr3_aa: CASSLLAGGPRNEQFF
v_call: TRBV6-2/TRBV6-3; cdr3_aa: CASSYKTSGGRSSYNEQFF
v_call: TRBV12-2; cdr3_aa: CASRSGVRFQGFRIPRNQPQHF
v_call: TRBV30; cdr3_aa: CAGRAGGMNTEAFF
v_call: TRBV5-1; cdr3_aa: CASSWIKGGFSETQYF